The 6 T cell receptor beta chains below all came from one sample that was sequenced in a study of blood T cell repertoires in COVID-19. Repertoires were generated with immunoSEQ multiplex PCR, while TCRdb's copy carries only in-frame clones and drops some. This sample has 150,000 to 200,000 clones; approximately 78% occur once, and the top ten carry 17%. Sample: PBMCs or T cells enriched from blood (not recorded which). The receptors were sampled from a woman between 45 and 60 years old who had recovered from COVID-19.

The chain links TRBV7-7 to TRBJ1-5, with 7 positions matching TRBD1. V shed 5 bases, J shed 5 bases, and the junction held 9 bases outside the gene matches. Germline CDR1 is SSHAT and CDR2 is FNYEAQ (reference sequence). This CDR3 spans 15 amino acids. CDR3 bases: TGTGCCAGCAGCGAATGGGACAGCCACGATCAGCCCCAGCATTTT. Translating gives CASSEWDSHDQPQHF.

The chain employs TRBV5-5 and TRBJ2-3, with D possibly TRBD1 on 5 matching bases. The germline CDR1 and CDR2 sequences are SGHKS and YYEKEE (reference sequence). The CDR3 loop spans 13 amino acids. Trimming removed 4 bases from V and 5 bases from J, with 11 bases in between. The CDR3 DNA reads TGTGCCAGCAGCCAGGCAGGGATAGATACGCAGTATTTT. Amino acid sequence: CASSQAGIDTQYF.

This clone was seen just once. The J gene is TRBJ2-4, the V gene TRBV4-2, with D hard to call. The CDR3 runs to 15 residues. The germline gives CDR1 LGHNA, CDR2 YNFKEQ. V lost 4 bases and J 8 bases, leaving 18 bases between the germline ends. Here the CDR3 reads CASSLSDGAPDIQYF. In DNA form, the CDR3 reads TGTGCCAGCAGCCTATCCGACGGAGCTCCGGACATTCAGTACTTC.

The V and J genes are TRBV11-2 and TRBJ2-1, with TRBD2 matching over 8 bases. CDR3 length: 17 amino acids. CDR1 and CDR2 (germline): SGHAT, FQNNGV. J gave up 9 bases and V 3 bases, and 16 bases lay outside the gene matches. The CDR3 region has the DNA TGTGCCAGCAGCTTTGGTTGGGGTAGCGGGATTTTGAGTGAGCAGTTCTTC. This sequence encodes CASSFGWGSGILSEQFF.

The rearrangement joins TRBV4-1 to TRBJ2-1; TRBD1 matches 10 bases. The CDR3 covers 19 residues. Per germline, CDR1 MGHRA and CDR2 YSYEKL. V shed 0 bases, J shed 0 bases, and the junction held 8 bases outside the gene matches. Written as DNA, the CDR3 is TGCGCCAGCAGCCAAGATAGGGACAGGGGCTTCAGCTCCTACAATGAGCAGTTCTTC. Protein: CASSQDRDRGFSSYNEQFF.

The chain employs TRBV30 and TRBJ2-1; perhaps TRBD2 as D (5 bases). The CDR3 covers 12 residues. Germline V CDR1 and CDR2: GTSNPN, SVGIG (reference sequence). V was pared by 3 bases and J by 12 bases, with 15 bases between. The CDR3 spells CAWSHSDLGQFF. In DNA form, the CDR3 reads TGTGCCTGGAGCCATAGCGACTTAGGGCAGTTCTTC.